This T cell receptor (beta chain) comes out of a study of control samples from healthy donors and cancer patients. Sequenced by immunoSEQ multiplex PCR; TCRdb stores in-frame clones only, minus some. The table lists over 100,000 clones, about nine tenths of them singletons, with more than 3.5% in the top ten. The CDR3 is 14 amino acids. CDR1 and CDR2 (germline): KGHSH, LQKENI. V shed 3 bases and J shed 11 bases, with 19 bases lying between them. This TCR was sampled from a human donor in good health. The donor label of this sample is uncertain. Source material: blood. This chain joins TRBV18 and TRBJ1-1, with a weak D call TRBD1 (5 bases). The CDR3, as DNA: TGTGCCAGCTCACCTTCCAGGGACTCCCCAAAGGCTTTCTTT. Translated: CASSPSRDSPKAFF.